The entry that follows covers one T cell receptor (beta chain) sequence. Antigen specificity is unknown. The people who gave samples were healthy Caucasians from Russia, aged roughly 6 to 100. The CDR3 is 17 residues long. Germline V gives CDR1 DFQATT, CDR2 SNEGSKA (reference sequence). V trimming: 7 bases; J trimming: 6 bases; junction bases outside the gene matches: 20. The sample is drawn from a study of blood T cells in healthy people across ages. Study conclusions and caveats: There was a strong correlation between TCR beta diversity and naive T cell percentage.

A J-beta primer mix and a sample-barcoded 5' primer were used in a second PCR of about 7 to 12 cycles. Template switching added a 12-random-nucleotide identifier to every cDNA molecule. TCRdb itself ran the 5' RACE reads through MiXCR, one entry per CDR3 protein. The sample contains some 710,000 distinct CDR3 sequences, about 20% of which appear only once. The rearrangement links TRBV20-1 to TRBJ2-3; 9 positions match TRBD1. Specimen: blood. The sequence came from a man aged 65 to 85 in good health. The CDR3 DNA reads TGCAGTGTAGCCCCCCCTACAGGGGGCGCGATGTACGATACGCAGTATTTT. Translating gives CSVAPPTGGAMYDTQYF.